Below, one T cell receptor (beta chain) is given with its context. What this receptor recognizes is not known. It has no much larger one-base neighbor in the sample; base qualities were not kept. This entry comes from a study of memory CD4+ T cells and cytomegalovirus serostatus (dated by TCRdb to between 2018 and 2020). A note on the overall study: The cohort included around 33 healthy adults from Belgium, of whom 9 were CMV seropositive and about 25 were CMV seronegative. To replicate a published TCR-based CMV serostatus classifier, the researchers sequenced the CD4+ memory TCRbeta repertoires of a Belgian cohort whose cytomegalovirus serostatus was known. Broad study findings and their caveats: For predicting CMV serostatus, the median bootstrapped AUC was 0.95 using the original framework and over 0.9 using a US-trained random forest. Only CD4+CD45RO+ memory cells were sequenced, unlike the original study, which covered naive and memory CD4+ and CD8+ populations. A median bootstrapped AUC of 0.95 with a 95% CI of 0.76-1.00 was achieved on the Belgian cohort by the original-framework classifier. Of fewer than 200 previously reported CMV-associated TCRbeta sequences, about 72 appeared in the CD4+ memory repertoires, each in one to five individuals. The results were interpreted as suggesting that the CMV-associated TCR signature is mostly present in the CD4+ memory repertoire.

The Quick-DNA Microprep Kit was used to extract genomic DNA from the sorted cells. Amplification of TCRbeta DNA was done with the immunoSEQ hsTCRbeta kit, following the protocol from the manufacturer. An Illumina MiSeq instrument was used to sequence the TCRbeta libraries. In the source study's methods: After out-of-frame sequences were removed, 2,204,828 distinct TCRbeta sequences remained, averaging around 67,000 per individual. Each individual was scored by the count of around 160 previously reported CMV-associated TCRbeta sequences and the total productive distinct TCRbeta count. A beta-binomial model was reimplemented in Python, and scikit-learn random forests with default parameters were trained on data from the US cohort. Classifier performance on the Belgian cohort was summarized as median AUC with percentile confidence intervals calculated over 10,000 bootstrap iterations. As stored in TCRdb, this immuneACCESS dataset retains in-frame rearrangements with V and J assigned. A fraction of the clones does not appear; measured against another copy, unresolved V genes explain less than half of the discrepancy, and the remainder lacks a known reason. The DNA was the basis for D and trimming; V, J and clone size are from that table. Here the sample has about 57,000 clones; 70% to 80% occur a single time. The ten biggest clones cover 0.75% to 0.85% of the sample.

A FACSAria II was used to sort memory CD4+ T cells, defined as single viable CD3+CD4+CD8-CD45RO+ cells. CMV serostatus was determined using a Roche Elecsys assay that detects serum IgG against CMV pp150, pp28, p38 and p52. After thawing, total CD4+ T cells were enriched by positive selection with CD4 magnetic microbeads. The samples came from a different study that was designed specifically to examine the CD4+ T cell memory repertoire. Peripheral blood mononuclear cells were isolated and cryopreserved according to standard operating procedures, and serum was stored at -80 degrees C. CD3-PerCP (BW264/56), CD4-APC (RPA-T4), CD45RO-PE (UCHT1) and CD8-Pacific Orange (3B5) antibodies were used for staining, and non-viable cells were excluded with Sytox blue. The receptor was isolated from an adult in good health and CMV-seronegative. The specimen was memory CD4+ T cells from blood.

This receptor has the CDR3 CASSEREGAGSNQPQHF. The DNA is TGTGCCAGCAGTGAAAGGGAGGGGGCAGGGTCGAATCAGCCCCAGCATTTT. The chain is encoded by TRBV6-1 joined to TRBJ1-5; TRBD1 lines up with 7 middle nucleotides. Including the terminal cysteine and phenylalanine, the CDR3 comprises 17 residues. Only CDR3 DNA is held: 51 bases, read in frame from base 1. CDR1 is given as MNHNS and CDR2 as SASEGT, both from the germline V gene. Germline trimming: 2 bases from V, 4 bases from J; junction bases outside gene matches: 11.